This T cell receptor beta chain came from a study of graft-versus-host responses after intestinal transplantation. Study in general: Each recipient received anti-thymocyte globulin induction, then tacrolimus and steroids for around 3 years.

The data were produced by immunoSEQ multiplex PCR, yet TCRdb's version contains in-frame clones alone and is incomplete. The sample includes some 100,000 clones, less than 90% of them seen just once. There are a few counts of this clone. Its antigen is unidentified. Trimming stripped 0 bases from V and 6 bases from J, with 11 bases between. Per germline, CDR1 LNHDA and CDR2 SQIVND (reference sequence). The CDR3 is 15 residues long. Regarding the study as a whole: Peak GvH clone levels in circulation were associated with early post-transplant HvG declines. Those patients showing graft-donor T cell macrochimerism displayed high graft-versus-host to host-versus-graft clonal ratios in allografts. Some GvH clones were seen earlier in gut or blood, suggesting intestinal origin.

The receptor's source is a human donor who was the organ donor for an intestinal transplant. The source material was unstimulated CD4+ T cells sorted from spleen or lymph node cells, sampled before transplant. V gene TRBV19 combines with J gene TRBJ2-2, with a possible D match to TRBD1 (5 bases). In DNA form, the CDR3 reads TGTGCCAGTAGTATAGAGACAGCCCGAGCCGGGGAGCTGTTTTTT. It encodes CASSIETARAGELFF. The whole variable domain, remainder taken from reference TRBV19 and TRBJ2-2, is DGGITQSPKYLFRKEGQNVTLSCEQNLNHDAMYWYRQDPGQGLRLIYYSQIVNDFQKGDIAEGYSVSREKKESFPLTVTSAQKNPTAFYLCASSIETARAGELFFGEGSRLTVL.